This paragraph covers one T cell receptor (beta chain) sequence. The antigen this receptor binds is unknown. No base quality values were provided; no much bigger clone lies one nucleotide off. In the germline V gene, CDR1 corresponds to SGHRS and CDR2 to YFSETQ. The CDR3 runs 13 residues from the cysteine to the phenylalanine. Only CDR3 DNA is held: 39 bases, read in frame from base 1. V loses 2 bases of germline sequence and J loses 4 bases, and the interval between the two ends is 9 bases. This sample stems from a study of T cell responses to AZD1222 COVID-19 vaccine (dated by TCRdb to about 2021). Study-wide context: A total of 233 trial participants underwent TCR sequencing, of whom roughly 210 had received two doses of AZD1222 and 26 had received two doses of the MenACWY control vaccine. Trial participants were enrolled into age subgroups of 18-55, 56-69 and 70-plus years, which contained about 160, 30 and 59 TCR-sequenced participants, respectively.

The time point tag for this specimen amounts to: about 28 days (+/-7) after the second vaccine dose. AZD1222 recipients given second doses at about 4 weeks or at about 12 weeks were pooled, since spike-specific TCR depth and breadth were not found to differ between the two schedules. The vaccinee samples were drawn from two UK trials, COV001 and COV002, one of which was a single-blind randomized controlled phase 2/3 trial testing AZD1222 (ChAdOx1 nCoV-19) in healthy adults. For TCRbeta chain sequencing, PBMC samples were collected from trial participants at day 0 and at day 28 after the second dose. The CDR3 regions of human TCRbeta chains were subjected to immunosequencing. The authors' pipeline ran thus. TCRs in the repertoires were compared against a reference library of SARS-CoV-2-specific TCRs that had been generated with the MIRA antigen-specificity platform. Breadth meant the fraction of unique TCRs that were SARS-CoV-2-associated, whereas depth meant the fraction of total T cells that were SARS-CoV-2-associated. Using the MIRA data, every spike-specific TCR was mapped to the spike region that the TCR reacted to and assigned to either a CD4 or a CD8 class. Log10-transformed breadth and depth values were compared by one-way ANOVA with Sidak's multiple comparisons tests. In TCRdb, the immuneACCESS table is reduced to in-frame sequences with V and J assigned. These tables do not hold every clone; where another copy was compared, an unresolved V gene accounts for under half, and the others remain unexplained. The D gene and trimming were derived from the DNA, and the V and J assignments and clone size from that table. In all, the sample holds roughly 100,000 clones, and less than 85% of those were seen once. Clones ranked in the top ten supply approximately 15% of the sample.

Here is what the overall study found, with its caveats: Only a handful of AZD1222 recipients were SARS-CoV-2 seropositive at baseline, limiting conclusions about previously exposed vaccinees. Participants were mostly white British, with more females than males. The authors suggested clonal diversity may have been underestimated. A significant rise in spike-specific TCR breadth and depth was observed after two AZD1222 doses relative to day 0 and relative to MenACWY recipients. The vaccine-associated CD4 TCRs covered the entire spike protein, and the dominant responses fell in regions 160-218 and 743-854. Because no samples from the day 14 peak response were available, repertoires could be characterized only after the peak T cell response. Nearly half of unique spike-specific TCRs reportedly recognized epitopes outside regions mutated in the B.1.351 and B.1.1.7 variants. In the small 56-69-year group, the increase in depth fell short of significance, most likely because of low power.

This TCR was sampled from an adult who received the AZD1222 COVID-19 vaccine. The chain uses TRBV5-1 and TRBJ1-1; the D segment cannot be called with confidence. This specimen was peripheral blood, taken 28 days after the second AZD1222 dose. In nucleotide form, the sequence is TGCGCCAGCAGCTTCCCAGGTGGCACTGAAGCTTTCTTT. Translated, this is CASSFPGGTEAFF.